The rows below give T cell receptor beta chains drawn from one sample of a study of blood T cells in healthy people across ages. One entry per CDR3 protein, called by TCRdb with MiXCR from the 5' RACE reads. The table records 730,000 or so distinct CDR3 sequences, about 42% of them present only once. Sequencing was done on a sample of blood. These receptors were collected from a woman aged 60 to 75 in good health. The CDR3 runs from the conserved cysteine through the conserved F or W. Fields, in order: V gene, J gene, clone size, D gene, CDR3 protein, CDR3 DNA. The D gene is left open where the match is weak. Expanded clones are given a class, and other clones once, few, many or no size at all.

TRBV29-1	TRBJ2-7	NA	TRBD2	CSIRTSGVYEQYF	TGCAGCATCAGGACTAGCGGAGTCTACGAGCAGTACTTC
TRBV7-9	TRBJ2-3	NA	NA	CASSSAWDGSSTDTQYF	TGTGCCAGCAGCTCAGCATGGGACGGTTCTAGCACAGATACGCAGTATTTT
TRBV12-3/TRBV12-4	TRBJ1-2	NA	TRBD1	CASSSPGQGVYLDYGYTF	TGTGCCAGCAGTTCGCCGGGACAGGGGGTTTATTTGGACTATGGCTACACCTTC
TRBV5-1	TRBJ2-7	few	TRBD2	CASSPSSGGATYEQYF	TGCGCCAGCAGCCCCAGCAGCGGGGGGGCCACCTACGAGCAGTACTTC
TRBV14	TRBJ2-7	many	TRBD2	CASSRTSGVLYEQYF	TGTGCCAGCAGCCGAACTAGCGGGGTCCTCTACGAGCAGTACTTC
TRBV7-6	TRBJ2-1	NA	NA	CASRPTANEQFF	TGTGCCAGCAGACCTACTGCTAATGAGCAGTTCTTC
TRBV12-3/TRBV12-4	TRBJ1-2	few	NA	CASRSLGEYGYTF	TGTGCCAGCAGATCCTTGGGGGAATATGGCTACACCTTC
TRBV7-3	TRBJ2-1	NA	TRBD2	CASSFGLGGSYNEQFF	TGTGCCAGCAGCTTCGGACTAGGTGGATCCTACAATGAGCAGTTCTTC
TRBV6-1	TRBJ2-1	NA	NA	CASSPTSHEQFF	TGTGCCAGCAGTCCCACTAGCCATGAGCAGTTCTTC
TRBV5-1	TRBJ2-5	NA	TRBD1	CASSAGTGGETQYF	TGTGCCAGCAGCGCGGGGACAGGGGGAGAGACCCAGTACTTC
TRBV5-1	TRBJ2-5	NA	TRBD1	CASSRTTSGGEQYF	TGCGCCAGCAGCCGGACCACATCAGGGGGTGAGCAGTACTTC
TRBV6-5	TRBJ2-3	NA	NA	CASMRADTQYF	TGTGCCAGCATGCGGGCAGATACGCAGTATTTT
TRBV6-2/TRBV6-3	TRBJ2-1	NA	TRBD1	CASSYWDRGGGEQFF	TGTGCCAGCAGTTATTGGGACAGGGGAGGGGGTGAGCAGTTCTTC
TRBV20-1	TRBJ1-5	NA	TRBD1	CSAREDREGQPQHF	TGCAGTGCTAGAGAAGACAGGGAAGGTCAGCCCCAGCATTTT
TRBV12-3/TRBV12-4	TRBJ2-7	few	TRBD1	CASRAGQAYEQYF	TGTGCCAGCAGGGCGGGACAGGCCTACGAGCAGTACTTC
TRBV7-9	TRBJ2-1	NA	NA	CASSLEGVRDSTFF	TGTGCCAGCAGCTTAGAAGGTGTGCGGGACTCCACGTTCTTC
TRBV24-1	TRBJ2-1	NA	NA	CAASGVYNEQFF	TGTGCCGCCAGTGGCGTGTACAATGAGCAGTTCTTC
TRBV6-6	TRBJ1-1	NA	NA	CASGGANTEAFF	TGTGCCAGCGGTGGCGCGAACACTGAAGCTTTCTTT
TRBV5-1	TRBJ2-7	many	TRBD1	CASSFGEGQGYEQYF	TGCGCCAGCAGCTTCGGAGAGGGACAGGGCTACGAGCAGTACTTC
TRBV9	TRBJ2-1	NA	NA	CASSVEVDGGTSYNEQFF	TGTGCCAGCAGCGTAGAAGTGGATGGCGGGACCTCCTACAATGAGCAGTTCTTC
TRBV12-3/TRBV12-4	TRBJ2-4	NA	NA	CASSLGSLGGQYF	TGTGCCAGCAGTTTGGGATCCCTGGGGGGGCAGTACTTT
TRBV7-8	TRBJ2-3	NA	NA	CASSLGLILADTQYF	TGTGCCAGCAGCTTAGGATTAATACTTGCGGATACGCAGTATTTT
TRBV20-1	TRBJ2-5	NA	NA	CSAILDRQETQYF	TGCAGTGCTATTCTGGATAGACAGGAGACCCAGTACTTC
TRBV27	TRBJ1-5	NA	TRBD1	CASSFNRGDQPQHF	TGTGCCAGCAGTTTCAACAGGGGGGATCAGCCCCAGCATTTT
TRBV3-1	TRBJ2-7	NA	NA	CASSQGLIYNEQYF	TGTGCCAGCAGCCAAGGACTAATCTACAATGAGCAGTACTTC
TRBV28	TRBJ1-2	NA	NA	CASSSRRQELVYGYTF	TGTGCCAGCAGTTCGAGAAGACAGGAACTCGTCTATGGCTACACCTTC
TRBV5-6	TRBJ2-7	NA	NA	CASSLLPGARGEQYF	TGTGCCAGCAGCTTGCTCCCAGGGGCCCGGGGGGAGCAGTACTTC
TRBV4-3	TRBJ1-4	many	TRBD1	CASSQPGQGNEKLFF	TGCGCCAGCAGCCAACCGGGACAGGGGAACGAAAAACTGTTTTTT
TRBV5-8	TRBJ2-7	few	NA	CASSHGHPGSYEQYF	TGTGCCAGCAGTCACGGCCACCCGGGGTCCTACGAGCAGTACTTC
TRBV12-3/TRBV12-4	TRBJ2-7	NA	NA	CASSLSGYAYEQYF	TGTGCCAGCAGTTTATCTGGGTATGCCTACGAGCAGTACTTC
TRBV30	TRBJ1-2	NA	NA	CAWSPTGYGYTF	TGTGCCTGGAGTCCAACGGGGTATGGCTACACCTTC
TRBV29-1	TRBJ1-4	NA	NA	CSVESGGEKLFF	TGCAGCGTTGAATCTGGGGGTGAAAAACTGTTTTTT
TRBV24-1	TRBJ2-3	once	TRBD2	CATSDFTGGAADTQYF	TGTGCCACCAGTGATTTTACCGGGGGGGCGGCAGATACGCAGTATTTT
TRBV5-1	TRBJ2-3	NA	NA	CASSLGADASTDTQYF	TGCGCCAGCAGCTTGGGTGCAGATGCTAGCACAGATACGCAGTATTTT
TRBV24-1	TRBJ1-1	many	TRBD1	CATSDRQGSGTFF	TGTGCCACCAGTGATCGACAGGGGTCGGGAACTTTCTTT
TRBV11-2	TRBJ2-5	NA	NA	CASSLVTEQYF	TGTGCCAGCAGCTTAGTAACTGAGCAGTACTTC
TRBV20-1	TRBJ2-3	NA	NA	CSASEVDADTQYF	TGCAGTGCTAGTGAAGTTGACGCGGATACGCAGTATTTT
TRBV3-1	TRBJ2-5	NA	NA	CASSKVLQETQYF	TGTGCCAGCAGCAAGGTGTTGCAAGAGACCCAGTACTTC
TRBV29-1	TRBJ2-7	few	TRBD1	CSVGDRGLLKSSYEQYF	TGCAGCGTTGGGGACAGGGGGCTACTAAAGAGCTCCTACGAGCAGTACTTC
TRBV20-1	TRBJ2-2	NA	TRBD1	CSAPDRVPRGTGELFF	TGCAGTGCCCCCGACAGGGTCCCTAGGGGCACCGGGGAGCTGTTTTTT
TRBV20-1	TRBJ1-2	few	NA	CSAEQTDFSYGYTF	TGCAGTGCAGAACAAACGGACTTCTCCTATGGCTACACCTTC
TRBV20-1	TRBJ1-2	few	NA	CSGADGGAGYGYTF	TGCAGTGGGGCAGATGGGGGAGCCGGCTATGGCTACACCTTC
TRBV10-3	TRBJ1-6	NA	NA	CAISEDSPSPLHF	TGTGCCATCAGTGAGGACAGCCCCTCACCCCTCCACTTT
TRBV12-3/TRBV12-4	TRBJ1-5	NA	NA	CASTLGWGLNQPQHF	TGTGCCAGCACCTTAGGGTGGGGCCTCAATCAGCCCCAGCATTTT